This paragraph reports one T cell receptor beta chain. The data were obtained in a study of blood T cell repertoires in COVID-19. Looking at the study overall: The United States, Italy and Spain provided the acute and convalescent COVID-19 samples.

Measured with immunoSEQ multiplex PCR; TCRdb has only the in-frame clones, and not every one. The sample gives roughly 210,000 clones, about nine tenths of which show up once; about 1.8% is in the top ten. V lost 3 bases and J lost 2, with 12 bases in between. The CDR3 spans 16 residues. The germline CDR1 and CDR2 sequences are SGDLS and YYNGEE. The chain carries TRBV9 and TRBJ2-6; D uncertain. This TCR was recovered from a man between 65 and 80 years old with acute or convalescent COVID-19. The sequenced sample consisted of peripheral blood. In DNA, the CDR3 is TGTGCCAGCAGCGCCCTATTTCGGGCTGGGGCCAACGTCCTGACTTTC. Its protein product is CASSALFRAGANVLTF.